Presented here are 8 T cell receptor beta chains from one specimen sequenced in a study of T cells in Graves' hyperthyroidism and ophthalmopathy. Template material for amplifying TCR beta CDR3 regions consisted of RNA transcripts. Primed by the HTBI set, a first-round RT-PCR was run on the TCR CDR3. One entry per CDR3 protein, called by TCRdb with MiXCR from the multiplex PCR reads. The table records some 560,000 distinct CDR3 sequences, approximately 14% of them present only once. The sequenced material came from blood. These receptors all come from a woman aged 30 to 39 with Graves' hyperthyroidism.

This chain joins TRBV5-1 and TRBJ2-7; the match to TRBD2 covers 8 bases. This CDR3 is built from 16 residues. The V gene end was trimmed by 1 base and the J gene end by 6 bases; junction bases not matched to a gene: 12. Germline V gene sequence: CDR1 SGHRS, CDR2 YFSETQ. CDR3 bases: TGCGCCAGCAGCTTGACTAGCGGCACACCGTCTTCCGAGCAGTACTTC. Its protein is CASSLTSGTPSSEQYF.

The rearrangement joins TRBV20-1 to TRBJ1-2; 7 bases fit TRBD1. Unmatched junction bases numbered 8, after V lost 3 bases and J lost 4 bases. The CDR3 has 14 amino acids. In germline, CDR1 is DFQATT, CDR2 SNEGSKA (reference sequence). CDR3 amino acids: CSARRQGLIYGYTF. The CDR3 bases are TGCAGTGCTAGGAGACAGGGTTTAATCTATGGCTACACCTTC.

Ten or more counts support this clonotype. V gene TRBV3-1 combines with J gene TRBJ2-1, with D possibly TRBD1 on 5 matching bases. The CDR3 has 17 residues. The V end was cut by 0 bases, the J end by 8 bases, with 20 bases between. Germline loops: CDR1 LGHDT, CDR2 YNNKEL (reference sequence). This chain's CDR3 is CASSQDLLGAFRDEQFF. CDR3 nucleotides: TGTGCCAGCAGCCAAGATCTGCTAGGGGCCTTTCGGGATGAGCAGTTCTTC.

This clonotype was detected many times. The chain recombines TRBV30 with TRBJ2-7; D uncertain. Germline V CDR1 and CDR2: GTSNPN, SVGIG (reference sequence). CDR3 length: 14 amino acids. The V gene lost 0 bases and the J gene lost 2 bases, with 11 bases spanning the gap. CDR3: CAWSVLEIAYEQYF. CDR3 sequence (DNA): TGTGCCTGGAGTGTACTGGAGATCGCCTACGAGCAGTACTTC.

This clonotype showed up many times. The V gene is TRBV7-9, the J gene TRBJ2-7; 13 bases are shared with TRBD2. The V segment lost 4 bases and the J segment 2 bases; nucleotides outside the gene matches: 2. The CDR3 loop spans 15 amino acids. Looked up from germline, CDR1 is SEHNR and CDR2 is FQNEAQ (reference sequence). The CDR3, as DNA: TGTGCCAGCAGCTCAGGACTAGCGGGAGCCTACGAGCAGTACTTC. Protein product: CASSSGLAGAYEQYF.

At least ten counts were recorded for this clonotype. The CDR3 here is CASSQAGGLNTEAFF. The DNA of the CDR3 is TGTGCCAGCAGCCAAGCGGGGGGCTTGAACACTGAAGCTTTCTTT. The chain links TRBV3-1 to TRBJ1-1, with a tentative D call TRBD1 (6 bases). Trimming pared 1 base from V and 0 bases from J, leaving 9 bases between. Looked up from germline, CDR1 is LGHDT and CDR2 is YNNKEL (reference sequence). The CDR3 loop spans 15 amino acids.

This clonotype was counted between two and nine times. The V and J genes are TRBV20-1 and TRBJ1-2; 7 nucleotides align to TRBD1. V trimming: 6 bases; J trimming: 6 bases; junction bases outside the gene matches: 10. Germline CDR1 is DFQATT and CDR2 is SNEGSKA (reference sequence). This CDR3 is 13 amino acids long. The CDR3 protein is CSARLTGWDGYTF. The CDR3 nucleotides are TGCAGTGCCCGATTGACAGGGTGGGATGGCTACACCTTC.

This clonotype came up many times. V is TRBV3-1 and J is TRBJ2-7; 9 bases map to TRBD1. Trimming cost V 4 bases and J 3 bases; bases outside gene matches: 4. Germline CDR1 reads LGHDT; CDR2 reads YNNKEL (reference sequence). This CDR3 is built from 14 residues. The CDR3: CASSRDRASYEQYF. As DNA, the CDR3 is TGTGCCAGCAGCCGGGACAGGGCTAGCTACGAGCAGTACTTC.